Given below is one TCR beta chain in context. The target of this receptor is not known. One base away there is no much larger clone; base qualities are not given. The immunoSEQ Assay, a bias-controlled multiplex PCR, was used to amplify TCRbeta CDR3 regions from genomic DNA. Per the original workflow: Nucleated cell counts per sample were estimated from amplification of reference gene primers within the assay. To quantify the absolute abundance of each unique TCRbeta CDR3 rearrangement, sequence reads were collapsed and filtered. Productive Simpson clonality was computed per sample as the square root of Simpson's diversity index over productive rearrangements. In TCRdb, the immuneACCESS table is reduced to in-frame sequences with V and J assigned. These tables do not hold every clone; where another copy was compared, an unresolved V gene accounts for under half, and the others remain unexplained. V, J and clone size reflect that table, while D and trimming were determined from the DNA. Counted in this sample were more than 95,000 clones; around four fifths of them appeared once. The ten biggest clones cover 4% to 5.5% of the sample.

The sample comes from a study of blood T cell repertoires in COVID-19 (dated by TCRdb to 2018 to 2020). About the full investigation: Collaborator samples came from the United States, Italy and Spain and covered acute and convalescent phases of COVID-19. The material from the prospective study consisted of cDNA or gDNA derived from T cells, B-cell-depleted T cells, or PBMCs. Subjects who had been exposed to COVID-19, were actively infected with it, or had recovered from it provided the deeply sampled blood TCRbeta repertoires that made up the dataset. The repertoires were released in a freely available public database meant as a resource for research on the immune response to SARS-CoV-2. The samples were drawn from two sources: the first 160 participants of the ongoing ImmuneRACE study, and 1,000 to 1,500 subjects contributed by 6 global collaborators. A de-identified subject ID, COVID-19 status, age in years and sex were almost always included in the sample metadata. Where HLA class I and class II types were available, the types were taken from metadata supplied by the sample provider, not from assay-based typing.

Study-wide conclusions, independent of this receptor: Clinical and demographic metadata were provided uncurated, with the amount varying by source and participant.

The collaborating institutions used their own protocols to collect whole blood in K2EDTA tubes. For TCRbeta analysis, collaborators shipped samples as frozen whole blood, isolated PBMCs, or DNA extracted from either of those sample types. Deletion took 2 bases off V and 0 bases off J, with a span of 4 bases between the germline ends. From cysteine to phenylalanine, the CDR3 is 13 amino acids long. The only DNA kept is the CDR3, 39 bases in frame from the first base. CDR1 and CDR2 are drawn from the germline V gene: ENHRY, SYGVKD. Sample: peripheral blood. The chain is made from TRBV10-3 and TRBJ1-2, with an unclear D gene assignment. The source is a man aged 60 to 75 with acute or convalescent COVID-19. The sequence in DNA is TGTGCCATCAGTGAGGTAACTAACTATGGCTACACCTTC. Its amino acids are CAISEVTNYGYTF.